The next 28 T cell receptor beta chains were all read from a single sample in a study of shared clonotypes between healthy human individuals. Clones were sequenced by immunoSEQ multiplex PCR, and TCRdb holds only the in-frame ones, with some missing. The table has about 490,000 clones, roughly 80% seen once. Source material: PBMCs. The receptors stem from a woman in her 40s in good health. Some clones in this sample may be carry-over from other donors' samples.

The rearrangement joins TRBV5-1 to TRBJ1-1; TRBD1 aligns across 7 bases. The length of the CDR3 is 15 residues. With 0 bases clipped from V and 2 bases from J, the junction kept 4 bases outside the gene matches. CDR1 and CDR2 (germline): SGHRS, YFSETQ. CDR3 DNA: TGCGCCAGCAGCTTGGAGGGACAGCCTAACACTGAAGCTTTCTTT. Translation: CASSLEGQPNTEAFF. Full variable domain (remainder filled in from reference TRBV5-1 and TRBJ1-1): KAGVTQTPRYLIKTRGQQVTLSCSPISGHRSVSWYQQTPGQGLQFLFEYFSETQRNKGNFPGRFSGRQFSNSRSEMNVSTLELGDSALYLCASSLEGQPNTEAFFGQGTRLTVV.

In DNA, the CDR3 is TGTGCCAGCACTCCGGGACTAGCGGGAGGGAACGAGCAGTACTTC. Protein sequence: CASTPGLAGGNEQYF. This rearrangement joins TRBV9 to TRBJ2-7; 16 bases align to TRBD2. The CDR3 is 15 amino acids. The V gene's germline CDR1 is SGDLS and CDR2 YYNGEE. Trimming took 6 bases from V and 5 from J; bases not matched to a gene: 5.

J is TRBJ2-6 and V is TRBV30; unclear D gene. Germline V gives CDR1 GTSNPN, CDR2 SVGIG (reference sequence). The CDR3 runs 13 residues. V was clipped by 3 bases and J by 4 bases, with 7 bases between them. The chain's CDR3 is CAWSGTGANVLTF. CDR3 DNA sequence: TGTGCCTGGAGCGGAACCGGGGCCAACGTCCTGACTTTC.

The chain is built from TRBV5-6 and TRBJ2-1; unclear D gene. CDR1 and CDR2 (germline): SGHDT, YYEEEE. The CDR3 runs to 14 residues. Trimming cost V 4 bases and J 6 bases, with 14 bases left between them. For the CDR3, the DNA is TGTGCCAGCAGCCCCGCGCGGCGTCCCAATGAGCAGTTCTTC. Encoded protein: CASSPARRPNEQFF.

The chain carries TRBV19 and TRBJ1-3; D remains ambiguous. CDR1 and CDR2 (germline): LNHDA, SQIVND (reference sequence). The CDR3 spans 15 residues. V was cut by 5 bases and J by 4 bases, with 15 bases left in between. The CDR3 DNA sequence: TGTGCCAGTAGTCTCATCCAGCTAGCGGGAAACACCATATATTTT. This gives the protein CASSLIQLAGNTIYF.

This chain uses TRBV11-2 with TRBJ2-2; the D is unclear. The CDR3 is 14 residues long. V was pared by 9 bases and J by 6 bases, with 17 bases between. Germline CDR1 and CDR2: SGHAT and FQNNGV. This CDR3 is CASQVGPTAGELFF. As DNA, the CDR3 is TGTGCCAGTCAGGTTGGGCCTACGGCCGGGGAGCTGTTTTTT.

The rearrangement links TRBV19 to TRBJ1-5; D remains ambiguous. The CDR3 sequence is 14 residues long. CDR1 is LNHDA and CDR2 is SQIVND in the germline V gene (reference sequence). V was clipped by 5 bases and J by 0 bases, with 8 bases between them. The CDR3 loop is CASSPPNSNQPQHF. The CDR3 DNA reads TGTGCCAGTAGTCCTCCAAATAGCAATCAGCCCCAGCATTTT.

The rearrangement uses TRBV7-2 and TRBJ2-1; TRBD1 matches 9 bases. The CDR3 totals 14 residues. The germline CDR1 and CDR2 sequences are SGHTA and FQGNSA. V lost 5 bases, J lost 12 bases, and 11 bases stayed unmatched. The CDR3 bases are TGTGCCAGCAGCCCACAAGGACAGGGGCGTGCGCAGTTCTTC. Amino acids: CASSPQGQGRAQFF.

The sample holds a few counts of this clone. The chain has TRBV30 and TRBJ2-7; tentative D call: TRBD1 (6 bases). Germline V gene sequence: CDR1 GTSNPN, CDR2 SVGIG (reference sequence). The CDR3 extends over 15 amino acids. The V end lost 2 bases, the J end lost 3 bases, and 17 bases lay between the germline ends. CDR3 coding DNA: TGTGCCTGGAGTCCGACCAGGGGCAGGCTCTACGAGCAGTACTTC. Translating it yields CAWSPTRGRLYEQYF.

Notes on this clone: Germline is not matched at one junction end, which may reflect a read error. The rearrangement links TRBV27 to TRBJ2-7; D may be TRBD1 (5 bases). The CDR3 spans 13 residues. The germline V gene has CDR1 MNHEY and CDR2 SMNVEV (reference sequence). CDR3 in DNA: TGTGCCAGCAGTTCCCTACCCCTCAGGGCCCAATTCTTC. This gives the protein CASSSLPLRAQFF.

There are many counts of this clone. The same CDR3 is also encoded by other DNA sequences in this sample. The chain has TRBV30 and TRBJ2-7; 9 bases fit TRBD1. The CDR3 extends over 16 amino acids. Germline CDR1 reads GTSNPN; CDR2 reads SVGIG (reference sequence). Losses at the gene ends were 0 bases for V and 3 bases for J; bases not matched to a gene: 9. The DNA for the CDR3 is TGTGCCTGGAGTGTACGGGGGACAGGGAAAGGCTACGAGCAGTACTTC. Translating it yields CAWSVRGTGKGYEQYF.

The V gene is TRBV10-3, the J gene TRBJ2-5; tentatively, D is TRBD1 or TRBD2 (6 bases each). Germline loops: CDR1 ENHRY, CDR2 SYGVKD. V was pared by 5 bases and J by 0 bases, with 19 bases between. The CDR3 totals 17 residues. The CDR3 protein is CAISLKGGPMYQETQYF. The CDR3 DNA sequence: TGTGCCATCAGTCTCAAGGGGGGCCCAATGTACCAAGAGACCCAGTACTTC.

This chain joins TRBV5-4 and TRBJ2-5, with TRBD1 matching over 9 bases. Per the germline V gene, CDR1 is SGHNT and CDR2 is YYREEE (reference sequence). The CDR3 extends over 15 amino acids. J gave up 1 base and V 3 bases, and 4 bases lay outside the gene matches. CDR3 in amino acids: CASSWDRALQETQYF. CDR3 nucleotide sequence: TGTGCCAGCAGCTGGGACAGGGCCCTCCAAGAGACCCAGTACTTC.

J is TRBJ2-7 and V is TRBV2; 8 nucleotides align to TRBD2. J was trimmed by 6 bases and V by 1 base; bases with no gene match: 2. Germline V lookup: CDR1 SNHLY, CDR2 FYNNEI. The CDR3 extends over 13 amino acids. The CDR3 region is CASSEVGTSEQYF. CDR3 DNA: TGTGCCAGCAGTGAAGTTGGGACTAGCGAGCAGTACTTC.

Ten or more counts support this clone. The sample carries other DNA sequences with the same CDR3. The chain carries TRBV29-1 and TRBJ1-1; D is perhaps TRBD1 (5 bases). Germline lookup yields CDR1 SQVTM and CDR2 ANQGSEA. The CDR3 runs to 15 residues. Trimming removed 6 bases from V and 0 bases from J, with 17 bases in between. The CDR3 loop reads CSVRAGWGMNTEAFF. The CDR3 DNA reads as TGCAGCGTGAGGGCAGGATGGGGGATGAACACTGAAGCTTTCTTT.

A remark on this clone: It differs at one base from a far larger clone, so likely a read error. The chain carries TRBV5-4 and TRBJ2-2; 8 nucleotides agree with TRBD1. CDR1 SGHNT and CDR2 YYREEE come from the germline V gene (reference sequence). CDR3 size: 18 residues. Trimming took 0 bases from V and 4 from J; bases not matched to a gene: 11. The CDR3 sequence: CASSLGFGTGSSTGELFF. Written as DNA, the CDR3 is TGTGCCAGCAGCTTGGGGTTCGGGACAGGATCGAGCACCGGGGAGCTGTTTTTT.

CDR3 nucleotides: TGTGCCAGCTCTGAGGGGCGCGCGGGGGGCTACACCTTC. Translation gives CASSEGRAGGYTF. The chain has TRBV6-1 and TRBJ1-2; D is perhaps TRBD1 (5 bases). The CDR3 totals 13 residues. Trimming stripped 8 bases from V and 8 bases from J, with 18 bases between. Germline values: CDR1 MNHNS, CDR2 SASEGT.

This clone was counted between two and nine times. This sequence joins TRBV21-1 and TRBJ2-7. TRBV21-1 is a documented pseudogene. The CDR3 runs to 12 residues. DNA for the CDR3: TGTGCCAGCAGCCCCGCCCTCTACGAGCAGTACTTC. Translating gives CASSPALYEQYF.

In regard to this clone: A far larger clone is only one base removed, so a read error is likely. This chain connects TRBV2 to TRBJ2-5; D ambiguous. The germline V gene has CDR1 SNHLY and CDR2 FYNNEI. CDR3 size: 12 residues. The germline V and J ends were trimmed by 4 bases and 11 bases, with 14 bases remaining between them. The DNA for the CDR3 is TGTGCCAGCAGTGGTGGACGTTACAAGCAGTACTTC. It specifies CASSGGRYKQYF.

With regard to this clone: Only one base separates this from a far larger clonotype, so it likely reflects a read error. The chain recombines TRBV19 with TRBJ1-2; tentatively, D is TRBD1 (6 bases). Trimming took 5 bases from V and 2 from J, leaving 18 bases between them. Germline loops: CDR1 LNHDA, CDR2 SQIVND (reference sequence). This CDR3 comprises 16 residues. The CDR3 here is CASSPLTGSTNYGYTF. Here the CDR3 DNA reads TGTGCCAGTAGTCCCCTGACAGGCTCGACCAACTATGGCTACACCTTC.

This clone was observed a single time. CDR3 bases: TGTGCCAGCAGTTCACAGGGGTTTAGGGAAAAACTGTTTTTT. Translating gives CASSSQGFREKLFF. The rearrangement uses TRBV27 and TRBJ1-4, with 7 bases lining up with TRBD1. CDR1 MNHEY and CDR2 SMNVEV come from the germline V gene (reference sequence). V trimming: 4 bases; J trimming: 8 bases; junction bases outside the gene matches: 7. This CDR3 contains 14 residues.

CDR3 in DNA: TGTGCCAGCAGCGAAGGGACTAGCGACTACAATGAGCAGTTCTTC. This encodes CASSEGTSDYNEQFF. V gene TRBV11-1 combines with J gene TRBJ2-1, with TRBD2 identical over 10 bases. The CDR3 totals 15 residues. Trimming cost V 5 bases and J 3 bases; bases outside gene matches: 4. CDR1 and CDR2 from the germline V gene are SGHAT and FQDESV (reference sequence). Full variable domain (remainder filled in from reference TRBV11-1 and TRBJ2-1): EAEVAQSPRYKITEKSQAVAFWCDPISGHATLYWYRQILGQGPELLVQFQDESVVDDSQLPKDRFSAERLKGVDSTLKIQPAELGDSAMYLCASSEGTSDYNEQFFGPGTRLTVL.

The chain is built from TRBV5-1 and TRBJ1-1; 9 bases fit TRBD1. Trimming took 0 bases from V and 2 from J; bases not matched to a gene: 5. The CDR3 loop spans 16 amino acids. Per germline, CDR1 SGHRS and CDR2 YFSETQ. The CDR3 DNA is TGCGCCAGCAGCTTGGGCCGGGACAGGGTCAACACTGAAGCTTTCTTT. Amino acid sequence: CASSLGRDRVNTEAFF.

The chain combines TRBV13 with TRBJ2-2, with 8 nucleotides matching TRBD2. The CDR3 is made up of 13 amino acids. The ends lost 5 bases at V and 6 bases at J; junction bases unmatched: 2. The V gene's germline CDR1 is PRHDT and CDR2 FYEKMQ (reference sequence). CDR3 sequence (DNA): TGTGCCAGCAGCAGAGCGGGAGCCGGGGAGCTGTTTTTT. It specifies CASSRAGAGELFF.

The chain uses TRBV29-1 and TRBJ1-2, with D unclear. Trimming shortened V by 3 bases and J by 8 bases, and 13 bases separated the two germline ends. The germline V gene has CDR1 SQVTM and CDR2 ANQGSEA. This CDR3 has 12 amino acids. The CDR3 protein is CSVEPTSRGYTF. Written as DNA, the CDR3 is TGCAGCGTTGAGCCGACGAGTCGAGGCTACACCTTC.

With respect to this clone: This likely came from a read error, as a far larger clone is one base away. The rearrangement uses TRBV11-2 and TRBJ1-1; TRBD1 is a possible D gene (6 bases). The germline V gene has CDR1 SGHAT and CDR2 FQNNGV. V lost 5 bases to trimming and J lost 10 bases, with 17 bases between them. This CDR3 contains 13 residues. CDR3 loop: CASSPGHGAGAFF. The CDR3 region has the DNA TGTGCCAGCAGCCCGGGACATGGGGCTGGAGCTTTCTTT.

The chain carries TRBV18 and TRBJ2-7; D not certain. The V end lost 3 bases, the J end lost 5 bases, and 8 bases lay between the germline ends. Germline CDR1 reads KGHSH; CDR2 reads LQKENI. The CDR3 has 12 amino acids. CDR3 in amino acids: CASSPVSDEQYF. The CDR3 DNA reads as TGTGCCAGCTCACCCGTCAGTGACGAGCAGTACTTC. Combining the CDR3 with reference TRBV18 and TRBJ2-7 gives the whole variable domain NAGVMQNPRHLVRRRGQEARLRCSPMKGHSHVYWYRQLPEEGLKFMVYLQKENIIDESGMPKERFSAEFPKEGPSILRIQQVVRGDSAAYFCASSPVSDEQYFGPGTRLTVT.

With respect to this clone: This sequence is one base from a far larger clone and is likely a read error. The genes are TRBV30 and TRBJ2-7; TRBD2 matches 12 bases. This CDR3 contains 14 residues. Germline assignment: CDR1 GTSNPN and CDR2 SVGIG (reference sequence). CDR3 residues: CVWSSGLAGGEQYF. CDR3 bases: TGTGTCTGGTCGTCTGGTCTAGCGGGAGGGGAGCAGTACTTC.